This TCR beta chain was recorded in a study of cytomegalovirus exposure and HLA in healthy donors. The CDR3 loop spans 15 amino acids. With V trimmed by 2 bases and J by 1 base, 4 bases remained unmatched. Germline CDR1 is SGHDT and CDR2 is YYEEEE. Points on this clone: Its antigen remains unidentified.

Whole-study findings and limits: Clusters of TCRs from the first cohort tended to co-occur in the 100 to 150 validation repertoires (as a later analysis found). Cytomegalovirus association was assigned to some 160 TCR beta chains. There were a few CMV-associated chains whose specificity for CMV antigens was confirmed in vitro.

Data came from immunoSEQ multiplex PCR; TCRdb stores just in-frame clones and leaves some out. The table records some 310,000 clones, approximately 88% of them present only once. The sample was PBMCs. The source of this sequence is a young man in good health and CMV-seronegative. The chain joins TRBV5-6 to TRBJ2-7; TRBD2 agrees at 9 bases. The DNA of the CDR3 is TGTGCCAGCAGCTTCGGACTAGCGCGGTCCTACGAGCAGTACTTC. The encoded protein is CASSFGLARSYEQYF.